What follows are 20 T cell receptor beta chains derived from one specimen sequenced in a study of T cell repertoires in cytomegalovirus infection. TCRdb re-called the reads with MiXCR, one entry per CDR3 protein. The sample carries about 250,000 distinct CDR3 sequences, roughly 6.5% recorded once. The sample taken for sequencing was PBMCs. The source is a human donor in good health (CMV status not recorded). Some clones in this sample may be carry-over from other donors' samples.

There are many counts of this clonotype. The V call is TRBV5-1, the J call TRBJ2-7, with TRBD2 as a possible D gene (5 bases). The CDR3 consists of 15 residues. V shed 4 bases and J shed 0 bases, with 14 bases lying between them. Germline CDR1 is SGHRS and CDR2 is YFSETQ. The CDR3 nucleotides read TGCGCCAGCAGCATGGGCGGTGGGAGCTCCTACGAGCAGTACTTC. It translates to CASSMGGGSSYEQYF.

This clonotype has a handful of counts. The rearrangement joins TRBV14 to TRBJ1-2; no clear D. The CDR3 is 12 residues long. V was cut by 7 bases and J by 8 bases, with 14 bases left in between. Germline V gives CDR1 SGHDN, CDR2 FVKESK. CDR3 residues: CASNFGSEGYTF. Written as DNA, the CDR3 is TGTGCCAGCAACTTTGGTTCGGAGGGCTACACCTTC. Filled out from reference TRBV14 and TRBJ1-2, the complete variable domain reads EAGVTQFPSHSVIEKGQTVTLRCDPISGHDNLYWYRRVMGKEIKFLLHFVKESKQDESGMPNNRFLAERTGGTYSTLKVQPAELEDSGVYFCASNFGSEGYTFGSGTRLTVV.

Many counts were recorded for this clonotype. The CDR3 DNA follows: TGTGCCTGGGGACAGGCCGCCTCTAGCACCCTCCACTTT. This encodes CAWGQAASSTLHF. The J gene is TRBJ1-6, the V gene TRBV30; TRBD1 matches 7 bases. The CDR3 covers 13 residues. Trimming took 5 bases from V and 14 from J; bases not matched to a gene: 12. The germline gives CDR1 GTSNPN, CDR2 SVGIG (reference sequence).

This clonotype has a count of ten or more. The V call is TRBV6-2 or TRBV6-3, the J call TRBJ2-1, with 10 nucleotides matching TRBD2. The J segment lost 4 bases and the V segment lost 5 bases, leaving 5 bases of the junction unmatched. The germline V gene encodes CDR1 MNHEY and CDR2 SVGEGT. There are 15 residues in the CDR3. The CDR3 bases are TGTGCCAGCAGTCCGACTAGCGGGTTTTACAATGAGCAGTTCTTC. Translation: CASSPTSGFYNEQFF.

This clonotype was seen repeatedly, ten times or more. V and J are TRBV7-2 and TRBJ2-5, with TRBD1 identical over 9 bases. Per the germline V gene, CDR1 is SGHTA and CDR2 is FQGNSA. There are 15 residues in the CDR3. V lost 3 bases and J lost 4; bases outside the gene matches: 6. CDR3 loop: CASSFDRGGRETQYF. DNA for the CDR3: TGTGCCAGCAGCTTCGACAGGGGGGGGCGAGAGACCCAGTACTTC.

This clonotype was seen a handful of times. The rearrangement uses TRBV20-1 and TRBJ1-1, with D tentatively TRBD1 (5 bases). The CDR3 is made up of 14 amino acids. The V gene's germline CDR1 is DFQATT and CDR2 SNEGSKA (reference sequence). Trimming cost V 3 bases and J 3 bases, with 14 bases left between them. CDR3 coding DNA: TGCAGTGCTAGGGGGGGGGGGACGTACACTGAAGCTTTCTTT. It encodes CSARGGGTYTEAFF.

This clonotype has a handful of counts. Possible read error: a much larger clone is one base away. The chain links TRBV18 to TRBJ2-7, with D possibly called TRBD1 or TRBD2 (5 bases each). This CDR3 region has 13 residues. CDR1 KGHSH and CDR2 LQKENI come from the germline V gene. V was pared by 6 bases and J by 3 bases, with 12 bases between. The CDR3 here is CASSAGRVYEQYF. CDR3 in DNA: TGTGCCAGCTCCGCGGGCAGGGTCTACGAGCAGTACTTC.

At least ten counts were recorded for this clonotype. The chain is built from TRBV5-1 and TRBJ1-1; possible D gene TRBD1, 6 bases. CDR1 is SGHRS and CDR2 is YFSETQ in the germline V gene. CDR3 size: 16 residues. V lost 0 bases to trimming and J lost 1 base, with 13 bases between them. CDR3 sequence (DNA): TGCGCCAGCAGCTTGGGGACAGAATTACCGAACACTGAAGCTTTCTTT. Translation: CASSLGTELPNTEAFF.

This clonotype was counted at least ten times. The rearrangement uses TRBV5-1 and TRBJ1-4; D remains unclear. The V end was cut by 0 bases, the J end by 0 bases, with 12 bases between. This CDR3 comprises 17 residues. Per the germline V gene, CDR1 is SGHRS and CDR2 is YFSETQ. As DNA, the CDR3 is TGCGCCAGCAGCTTGGTCCCAGGAACCTCAACTAATGAAAAACTGTTTTTT. The encoded protein is CASSLVPGTSTNEKLFF.

This clonotype was counted ten times or more. The CDR3 nucleotides are TGCAGTGCCAGGAGCTACTTAGGACGGACAGTAACTAATGAAAAACTGTTTTTT. Amino acid sequence: CSARSYLGRTVTNEKLFF. The chain couples TRBV20-1 to TRBJ1-4; tentative D call: TRBD1 (6 bases). Germline assignment: CDR1 DFQATT and CDR2 SNEGSKA (reference sequence). V was shortened by 6 bases and J by 1 base, with 24 bases between the two germline ends. This CDR3 comprises 18 residues.

The chain recombines TRBV15 with TRBJ2-6; D gene uncertain. Trimming pared 0 bases from V and 5 bases from J, leaving 11 bases between. CDR1 and CDR2 from the germline V gene are LNHNV and YYDKDF (reference sequence). The CDR3 is made up of 16 amino acids. The CDR3 reads CATSRDLASRANVLTF. In nucleotides, the CDR3 is TGTGCCACCAGCAGAGATCTGGCCTCAAGGGCCAACGTCCTGACTTTC.

This clonotype has a count of ten or more. The chain joins TRBV12-3 or TRBV12-4 to TRBJ1-5; D remains unclear. There are 13 residues in the CDR3. V lost 3 bases, J lost 6 bases, and 9 bases lay in between. The CDR3 DNA sequence: TGTGCCAGCAGTTTTTACTGGGGTCAGCCCCAGCATTTT. Encoded protein: CASSFYWGQPQHF.

CDR3 amino acids: CAWSVTDYNQPQHF. CDR3 bases: TGTGCCTGGAGTGTGACAGACTACAATCAGCCCCAGCATTTT. This rearrangement joins TRBV30 to TRBJ1-5; maybe TRBD1 (5 bases). This CDR3 contains 14 residues. V was clipped by 0 bases and J by 3 bases, with 9 bases between them. Germline V gene lookup returns CDR1 GTSNPN and CDR2 SVGIG (reference sequence).

This clonotype was picked up many times. This rearrangement joins TRBV2 to TRBJ2-1; possibly TRBD1 for D (6 bases). Germline V lookup: CDR1 SNHLY, CDR2 FYNNEI. V lost 6 bases and J lost 6, with 12 bases in between. The CDR3 loop spans 13 amino acids. The CDR3 region is CASSGQLGNEQFF. DNA of the CDR3: TGTGCCAGCAGCGGACAGCTAGGCAATGAGCAGTTCTTC. The complete variable domain, with remaining parts taken from reference TRBV2 and TRBJ2-1, reads EPEVTQTPSHQVTQMGQEVILRCVPISNHLYFYWYRQILGQKVEFLVSFYNNEISEKSEIFDDQFSVERPDGSNFTLKIRSTKLEDSAMYFCASSGQLGNEQFFGPGTRLTVL.

This clonotype was recorded many times. The chain has TRBV12-3 or TRBV12-4 and TRBJ1-2, with TRBD1 as a possible D gene (5 bases). There are 14 residues in the CDR3. V was pared by 3 bases and J by 8 bases, with 16 bases between. The CDR3 loop is CASSLGPLVGGYTF. CDR3 in DNA: TGTGCCAGCAGTTTGGGACCTCTCGTGGGGGGCTACACCTTC.

This clonotype was seen repeatedly, ten times or more. The chain is built from TRBV18 and TRBJ2-5; no definite D call. Looked up from germline, CDR1 is KGHSH and CDR2 is LQKENI. Trimming pared 7 bases from V and 3 bases from J, leaving 12 bases between. The CDR3 is made up of 13 amino acids. CDR3 residues: CASLVTREETQYF. Here the CDR3 DNA reads TGTGCCAGCTTAGTAACCCGGGAAGAGACCCAGTACTTC.

The table lists this clonotype with a few counts. The J gene is TRBJ1-4, the V gene TRBV14; no definite D call. With 0 bases removed from V and 7 bases from J, the gap between germline ends came to 12 bases. Looked up from germline, CDR1 is SGHDN and CDR2 is FVKESK. The CDR3 is 15 amino acids. CDR3 nucleotide sequence: TGTGCCAGCAGCCAAGAAAGGGTAGGCGGTGAAAAACTGTTTTTT. Amino acid sequence: CASSQERVGGEKLFF.

This clonotype was detected a few times. The CDR3 is CSARGTSGGLPGDTQYF. The CDR3 bases are TGCAGTGCTAGAGGGACTAGCGGGGGGCTACCCGGAGATACGCAGTATTTT. The chain couples TRBV20-1 to TRBJ2-3; 14 bases align to TRBD2. Per germline, CDR1 DFQATT and CDR2 SNEGSKA (reference sequence). CDR3 length: 17 residues. V trimming: 1 base; J trimming: 5 bases; junction bases outside the gene matches: 8.

This clonotype has a count of ten or more. This chain uses TRBV20-1 with TRBJ1-5, with D hard to call. The CDR3 loop spans 14 amino acids. Germline assignment: CDR1 DFQATT and CDR2 SNEGSKA (reference sequence). Between the trimmed V and J ends, which lost 2 bases and 7 bases, there was a span of 15 bases. Here the CDR3 DNA reads TGCAGTGCTAGAAGAAATCAGAACCAGCAGCCCCAGCATTTT. This codes for CSARRNQNQQPQHF.

The chain joins TRBV5-1 to TRBJ2-2, with a weak D call TRBD1 (6 bases). The CDR3 runs to 16 residues. CDR1 is SGHRS, CDR2 YFSETQ, per germline. Trimming took off 3 bases at V and 1 base at J, with 13 bases between the two ends. CDR3 sequence reads: CASSSGTLRNTGELFF. CDR3 sequence (DNA): TGCGCCAGCAGCTCCGGGACACTGAGGAACACCGGGGAGCTGTTTTTT. Full variable domain (remainder filled in from reference TRBV5-1 and TRBJ2-2): KAGVTQTPRYLIKTRGQQVTLSCSPISGHRSVSWYQQTPGQGLQFLFEYFSETQRNKGNFPGRFSGRQFSNSRSEMNVSTLELGDSALYLCASSSGTLRNTGELFFGEGSRLTVL.